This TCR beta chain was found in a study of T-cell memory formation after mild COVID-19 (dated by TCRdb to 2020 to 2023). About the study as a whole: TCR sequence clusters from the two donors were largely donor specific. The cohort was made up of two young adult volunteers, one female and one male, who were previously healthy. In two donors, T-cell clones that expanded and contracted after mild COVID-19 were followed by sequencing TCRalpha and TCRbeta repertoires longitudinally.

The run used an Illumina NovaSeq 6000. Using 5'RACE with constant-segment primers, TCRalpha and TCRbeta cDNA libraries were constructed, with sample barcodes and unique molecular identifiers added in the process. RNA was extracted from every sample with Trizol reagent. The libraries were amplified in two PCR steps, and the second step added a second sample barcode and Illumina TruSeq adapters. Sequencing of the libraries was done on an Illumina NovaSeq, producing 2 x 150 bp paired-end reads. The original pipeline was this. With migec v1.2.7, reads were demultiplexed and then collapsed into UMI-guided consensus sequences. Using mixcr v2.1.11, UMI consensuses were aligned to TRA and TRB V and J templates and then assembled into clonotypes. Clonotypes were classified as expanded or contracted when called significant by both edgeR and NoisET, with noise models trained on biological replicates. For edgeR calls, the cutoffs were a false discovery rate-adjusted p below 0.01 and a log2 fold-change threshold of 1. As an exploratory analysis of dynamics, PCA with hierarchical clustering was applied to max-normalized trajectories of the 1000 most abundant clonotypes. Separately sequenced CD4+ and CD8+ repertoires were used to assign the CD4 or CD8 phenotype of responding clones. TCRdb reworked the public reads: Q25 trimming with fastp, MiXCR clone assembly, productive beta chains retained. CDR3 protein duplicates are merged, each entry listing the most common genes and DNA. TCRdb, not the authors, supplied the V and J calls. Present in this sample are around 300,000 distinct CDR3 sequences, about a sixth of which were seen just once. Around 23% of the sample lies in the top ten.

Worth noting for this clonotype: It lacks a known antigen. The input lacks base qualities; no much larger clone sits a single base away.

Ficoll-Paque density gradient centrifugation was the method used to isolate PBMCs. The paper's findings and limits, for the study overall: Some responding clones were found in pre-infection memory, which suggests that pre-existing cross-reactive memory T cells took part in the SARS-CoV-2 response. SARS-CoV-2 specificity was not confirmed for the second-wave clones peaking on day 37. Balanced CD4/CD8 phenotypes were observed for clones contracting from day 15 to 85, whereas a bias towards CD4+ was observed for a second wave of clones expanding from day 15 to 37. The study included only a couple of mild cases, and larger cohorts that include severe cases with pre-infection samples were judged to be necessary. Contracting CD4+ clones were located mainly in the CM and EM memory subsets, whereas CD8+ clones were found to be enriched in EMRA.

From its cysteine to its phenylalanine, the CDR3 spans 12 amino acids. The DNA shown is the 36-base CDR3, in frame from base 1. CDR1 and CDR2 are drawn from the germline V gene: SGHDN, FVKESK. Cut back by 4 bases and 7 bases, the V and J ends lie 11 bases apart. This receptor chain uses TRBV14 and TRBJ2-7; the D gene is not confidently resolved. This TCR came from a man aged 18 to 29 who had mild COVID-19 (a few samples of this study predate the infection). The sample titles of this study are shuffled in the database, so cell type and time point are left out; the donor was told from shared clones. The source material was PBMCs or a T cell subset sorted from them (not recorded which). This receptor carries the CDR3 CASSPLVGEQYF. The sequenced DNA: TGTGCCAGCAGCCCGTTGGTCGGAGAGCAGTACTTC.